One TCR beta chain is described in this entry. Its antigen is still unknown. The sample is drawn from a study of beta chain features in type 1 diabetes. Study-wide findings and caveats: TCRB CDR3 length was moderately but significantly reduced in all four CD4+ subsets of Type 1 diabetes patients.

A sort by CD45RO/CCR7/CD25/CD127/CD95/CD27 yielded CD4+ naive, central memory, regulatory and stem cell-like memory cells. The CDR3 has 15 amino acids. The V and J ends lost 5 bases and 1 base respectively, with 14 bases between them. Germline CDR1 and CDR2: SEHNR and FQNEAQ (reference sequence). Every bit of the isolated RNA underwent reverse transcription, so sequencing read expressed TCRB transcripts. There were millions of reads on average in the naive, central memory and regulatory T cell samples. Clones were sequenced by immunoSEQ multiplex PCR, and TCRdb holds only the in-frame ones, with some missing. The data contain fewer than 450,000 clones, about 14% of them singletons.

The J gene is TRBJ1-1, the V gene TRBV7-9; D unclear. The sequence was collected from a woman in her late teens or twenties with type 1 diabetes. Material: naive CD4+ T cells from blood. CDR3 sequence: CASSRLRVANTEAFF. As DNA, the CDR3 is TGTGCCAGCAGCCGACTTCGGGTAGCGAACACTGAAGCTTTCTTT.